The rows below give T cell receptor beta chains drawn from one sample of a study of metastatic and nonmetastatic thyroid tumors. MiXCR reprocessed the PCR reads for TCRdb. The sample has approximately 12,000 clones; approximately 35% are singletons. The source material was tumor tissue. These receptors were taken from a female donor with papillary thyroid cancer or a benign thyroid nodule (not recorded which). Some clones in this sample may be carry-over from other donors' samples. CDR3s include the opening cysteine and the closing phenylalanine or tryptophan. The D gene is left open where the match is weak. The size of a clone is reported for some rows only, either as once, few or many, or as a class for expanded clones.

clone_size d_call j_call v_call cdr3_aa cdr3_nt
. . TRBJ2-5 TRBV4-1 CASSQTDGWVQETQYF TGCGCCAGCAGCCAAACCGACGGGTGGGTTCAAGAGACCCAGTACTTC
. TRBD1 TRBJ1-1 TRBV18 CASSPGTGGPNTEAFF TGTGCCAGCTCACCGGGGACAGGCGGTCCGAACACTGAAGCTTTCTTT
. . TRBJ1-2 TRBV5-1 CASSYSVGNGYTF TGCGCCAGCAGCTACAGTGTAGGGAATGGCTACACCTTC
. TRBD1 TRBJ1-3 TRBV30 CAWSEWTGSGNTIYF TGTGCCTGGAGTGAGTGGACAGGCTCTGGAAACACCATATATTTT
medium-sized . TRBJ2-1 TRBV19 CASSASRGISYNEQFF TGTGCCAGTAGTGCCTCCCGGGGTATCTCCTACAATGAGCAGTTCTTC
. TRBD1 TRBJ1-2 TRBV12-3/TRBV12-4 CASSGGTGNYGYTF TGTGCCAGCAGTGGGGGGACAGGGAACTATGGCTACACCTTC
. . TRBJ2-3 TRBV11-3 CARALSGLTQYF TGTGCCAGGGCCCTCTCAGGGCTCACGCAGTATTTT
few . TRBJ1-6 TRBV6-1 CASRQPLVYNSPLHF TGTGCCAGCAGACAGCCTCTGGTGTATAATTCACCCCTCCACTTT
. . TRBJ2-3 TRBV4-2 CASSHSRLGGGPDTQYF TGTGCCAGCAGCCATTCCAGACTAGGAGGGGGCCCAGATACGCAGTATTTT
many . TRBJ2-7 TRBV28 CASSGGRSSYEQYF TGTGCCAGCAGCGGGGGACGCAGCTCCTACGAGCAGTACTTC
. . TRBJ1-5 TRBV20-1 CSARDPGNNQPQHF TGCAGTGCTAGAGATCCAGGGAACAATCAGCCCCAGCATTTT
. TRBD1 TRBJ2-5 TRBV27 CASSLFTGDETQYF TGTGCCAGCAGTTTATTCACAGGGGATGAGACCCAGTACTTC
. TRBD1 TRBJ2-5 TRBV5-6 CASSPGSGAGTGEETQYF TGTGCCAGCAGCCCAGGGTCGGGGGCCGGGACAGGGGAAGAGACCCAGTACTTC
few . TRBJ2-7 TRBV12-3/TRBV12-4 CASSRARYEQYF TGTGCCAGCAGTCGTGCACGGTACGAGCAGTACTTC
. . TRBJ2-1 TRBV7-3 CASSLDGRNEQFF TGTGCCAGCAGCCTCGACGGGCGGAATGAGCAGTTCTTC
large TRBD1 TRBJ1-6 TRBV11-1 CASRDRGNSPLHF TGTGCCAGCAGGGACAGGGGTAATTCACCCCTCCACTTT
few TRBD1 TRBJ2-7 TRBV18 CASSPPGTGAVYEQYF TGTGCCAGCTCACCACCCGGGACAGGGGCTGTGTACGAGCAGTACTTC
few . TRBJ1-2 TRBV28 CASSSLGRNYGYTF TGTGCCAGCAGCAGCCTCGGACGGAACTATGGCTACACCTTC
medium-sized . TRBJ2-7 TRBV7-2 CASSFGTVSSYEQYF TGTGCCAGCAGCTTTGGGACCGTGAGCTCCTACGAGCAGTACTTC
medium-sized . TRBJ1-3 TRBV6-1 CASRKQGSGNTIYF TGTGCCAGCAGAAAACAGGGATCTGGAAACACCATATATTTT
few TRBD2 TRBJ2-7 TRBV5-1 CASSLGDYSSSEQYF TGCGCCAGCAGCTTGGGGGACTACAGCTCTAGCGAGCAGTACTTC
. TRBD2 TRBJ2-7 TRBV7-2 CASSPSGVGGYEQYF TGTGCCAGCAGTCCCTCTGGGGTGGGAGGGTACGAGCAGTACTTC
medium-sized . TRBJ2-2 TRBV27 CASSLVGHGSNTGELFF TGTGCCAGCAGTTTAGTCGGTCACGGGTCGAACACCGGGGAGCTGTTTTTT
. TRBD1 TRBJ2-5 TRBV24-1 CATSDRGQGQETQYF TGTGCCACCAGTGACCGGGGACAGGGGCAAGAGACCCAGTACTTC
. TRBD2 TRBJ2-1 TRBV6-1 CASSSYGLADDNEQFF TGTGCCAGCAGCTCCTATGGACTAGCGGATGACAATGAGCAGTTCTTC
. . TRBJ2-2 TRBV14 CASSQVDSGELFF TGTGCCAGCAGCCAAGTTGATTCCGGGGAGCTGTTTTTT
. . TRBJ2-7 TRBV6-1 CASNRGSPYEQYF TGTGCCAGCAACCGCGGCAGCCCCTACGAGCAGTACTTC
once TRBD2 TRBJ2-3 TRBV11-2 CASSSGLAGRGRDTQYF TGTGCCAGCAGTTCGGGACTAGCGGGCCGGGGCCGAGATACGCAGTATTTT
medium-sized . TRBJ1-2 TRBV2 CASSEGGGNYGYTF TGTGCCAGCAGTGAGGGTGGGGGCAACTATGGCTACACCTTC
. . TRBJ1-2 TRBV19 CASSVRKHGGYGYTF TGTGCCAGTAGTGTCAGGAAGCACGGCGGCTATGGCTACACCTTC
few . TRBJ2-2 TRBV6-6 CASSYGITGRNTGELFF TGTGCCAGCAGTTACGGGATTACAGGGAGGAACACCGGGGAGCTGTTTTTT
medium-sized TRBD2 TRBJ2-1 TRBV28 CASSGTIIGGGEQFF TGTGCCAGCAGCGGGACGATAATCGGGGGGGGTGAGCAGTTCTTC
many . TRBJ2-3 TRBV3-1 CASSSRGATDTDTQYF TGTGCCAGCAGCTCACGAGGCGCCACCGACACAGATACGCAGTATTTT
medium-sized TRBD2 TRBJ2-2 TRBV18 CASSPPSSGMTGELFF TGTGCCAGCTCACCACCGTCTAGCGGCATGACCGGGGAGCTGTTTTTT
. TRBD1 TRBJ2-2 TRBV6-2/TRBV6-3 CASSYSARGQTGELFF TGTGCCAGCAGTTACTCGGCCAGGGGGCAAACCGGGGAGCTGTTTTTT
. . TRBJ2-1 TRBV7-3 CASTIVGSHNLVF TGTGCCAGCACTATTGTGGGGTCGCACAATTTGGTCTTC
. . TRBJ2-2 TRBV7-8 CASRLTLGTGGELFF TGTGCCAGCAGACTCACACTAGGCACGGGCGGGGAGCTGTTTTTT
many . TRBJ1-5 TRBV7-6 CASSPNEGGSNQPQHF TGTGCCAGCAGCCCAAATGAGGGGGGTAGCAATCAGCCCCAGCATTTT
many . TRBJ2-1 TRBV15 CATSREFRSSGYNEQFF TGTGCCACCAGCAGAGAGTTCCGGAGCAGCGGCTACAATGAGCAGTTCTTC
. . TRBJ1-6 TRBV19 CASSLRGNSPLHF TGTGCCAGTAGTCTCAGGGGTAATTCACCCCTCCACTTT
. TRBD1 TRBJ1-6 TRBV5-1 CASSPFSGQGNSPLHF TGCGCCAGCAGCCCATTCTCTGGACAGGGTAATTCACCCCTCCACTTT
. TRBD2 TRBJ2-1 TRBV6-1 CASIPRGSGGRNERFF TGTGCCAGCATCCCCCGGGGTAGCGGGGGAAGGAATGAGCGGTTCTTC
medium-sized . TRBJ2-3 TRBV19 CASSVSRDPSDTQYF TGTGCCAGTTCTGTCTCTAGAGACCCATCAGATACGCAGTATTTT
. TRBD1 TRBJ2-7 TRBV4-2 CASSQGQGISYEQYF TGTGCCAGCAGCCAAGGACAGGGTATTTCCTACGAGCAGTACTTC
medium-sized . TRBJ1-6 TRBV5-1 CASSLGAGAESPLHF TGCGCCAGCAGCTTGGGAGCAGGGGCGGAATCACCCCTCCACTTT
few . TRBJ2-7 TRBV3-1 CASSQGLAGQQYF TGTGCCAGCAGCCAAGGGTTGGCAGGGCAACAGTACTTC
. . TRBJ1-2 TRBV20-1 CSARDWGGNYGYTF TGCAGTGCTAGAGATTGGGGGGGCAACTATGGCTACACCTTC
many . TRBJ2-4 TRBV2 CASSEFEVGTKNIQYF TGTGCCAGCAGTGAGTTCGAGGTCGGAACCAAAAACATTCAGTACTTC
. TRBD1 TRBJ2-7 TRBV11-1 CASSPRGRFEQYF TGTGCCAGCAGCCCCAGGGGGCGCTTCGAGCAGTACTTC
. TRBD2 TRBJ2-1 TRBV28 CASSLLGLAGVYEQFF TGTGCCAGCAGTTTACTGGGACTAGCGGGAGTCTATGAGCAGTTCTTC
. TRBD2 TRBJ2-7 TRBV19 CASSLGLSDYEQYF TGTGCCAGTAGTCTGGGACTATCTGATTACGAGCAGTACTTC
few . TRBJ2-2 TRBV10-1 CASSEVLTGELFF TGCGCCAGCAGTGAGGTCCTCACCGGGGAGCTGTTTTTT
. TRBD2 TRBJ2-7 TRBV2 CASSFASGVHEQYF TGTGCCAGCAGTTTCGCTAGCGGGGTTCACGAGCAGTACTTC
. . TRBJ2-1 TRBV5-1 CASSLHAAGSSEQFF TGCGCCAGCAGCTTGCACGCCGCCGGTAGTAGTGAGCAGTTCTTC
. TRBD2 TRBJ2-7 TRBV20-1 CTRGRERSVGDEQYF TGCACCCGGGGGAGGGAGCGGTCCGTCGGGGACGAGCAGTACTTC